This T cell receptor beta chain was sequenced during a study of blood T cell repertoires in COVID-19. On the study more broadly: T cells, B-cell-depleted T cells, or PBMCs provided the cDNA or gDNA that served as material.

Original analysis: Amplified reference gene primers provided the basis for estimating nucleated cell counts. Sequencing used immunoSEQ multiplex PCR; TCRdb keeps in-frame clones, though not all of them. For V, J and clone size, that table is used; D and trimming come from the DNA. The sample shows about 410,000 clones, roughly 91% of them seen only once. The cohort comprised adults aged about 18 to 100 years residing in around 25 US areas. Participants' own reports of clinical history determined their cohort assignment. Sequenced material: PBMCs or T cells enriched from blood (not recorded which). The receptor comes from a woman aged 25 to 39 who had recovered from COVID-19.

The CDR3 loop is CASSLLGLAGEYYNEQFF. The CDR3 DNA follows: TGCGCCAGCAGCTTGTTGGGACTAGCGGGAGAGTATTACAATGAGCAGTTCTTC. V and J are TRBV5-1 and TRBJ2-1, with 14 bases that match TRBD2. The CDR3 is made up of 18 amino acids. J lost 4 bases, V lost 1 base, and 7 bases had no gene match. Germline CDR1 SGHRS, CDR2 YFSETQ.